This is a list of T cell receptor beta chains from one sample in a study of T cells in Graves' hyperthyroidism and ophthalmopathy. TCRdb re-called the multiplex PCR reads through MiXCR, storing one row per CDR3 protein. The repertoire holds 370,000 or so distinct CDR3 sequences, about 14% seen once, with around 21% in the top ten. Sample: blood. Receptors were obtained from a man between 25 and 39 years old with Graves' hyperthyroidism that later progressed to Graves' ophthalmopathy. Both conserved end residues are part of each CDR3. A D gene is named only where the DNA matches it firmly. Clone size, where shown, is once, few, many, or a class for clones that have expanded.

>TRBV12-3/TRBV12-4|NA|TRBJ2-7|NA
CASSPTGLPAYEQYF
TGTGCCAGCAGTCCGACCGGGCTCCCAGCCTACGAGCAGTACTTC
>TRBV9|few|TRBJ2-7|NA
CASSLGPQVSSYEQYF
TGTGCCAGCAGCCTGGGCCCCCAGGTTAGCTCCTACGAGCAGTACTTC
>TRBV5-5|NA|TRBJ1-2|NA
CASTETRTVYGYTF
TGTGCCAGCACCGAGACGCGGACAGTCTATGGCTACACCTTC
>TRBV30|NA|TRBJ1-6|NA
CAWPLKQLNNSPLHF
TGTGCCTGGCCCCTTAAACAGTTAAATAATTCACCCCTCCACTTT
>TRBV30|NA|TRBJ2-1|TRBD2
CAWTSGGLYNEQFF
TGTGCCTGGACTAGCGGGGGACTATACAATGAGCAGTTCTTC
>TRBV27|many|TRBJ2-7|TRBD1
CASSLIDRGSGEQYF
TGTGCCAGCAGTTTAATTGACAGGGGTTCCGGCGAGCAGTACTTC
>TRBV20-1|few|TRBJ2-3|NA
CSASRLAADTQYF
TGCAGTGCTAGTCGGCTAGCAGCAGATACGCAGTATTTT
>TRBV20-1|NA|TRBJ1-6|TRBD1
CSARSSNRGTYNSPLHF
TGCAGTGCTAGATCGTCCAACAGGGGGACCTATAATTCACCCCTCCACTTT
>TRBV3-1|NA|TRBJ2-3|NA
CASSQEGGLNTDAQYF
TGTGCCAGCAGCCAAGAGGGGGGGCTTAACACAGATGCGCAGTATTTT
>TRBV29-1|few|TRBJ1-2|TRBD1
CTGQGLEDGYTF
TGCACGGGACAGGGGCTCGAAGATGGCTACACCTTC
>TRBV5-1|many|TRBJ1-1|NA
CASESGGAGTEAFF
TGCGCCAGCGAGTCGGGGGGGGCCGGTACTGAAGCTTTCTTT
>TRBV6-4|NA|TRBJ1-1|NA
CASKRFRGIMNTEAFF
TGTGCCAGCAAAAGATTCAGGGGCATAATGAACACTGAAGCTTTCTTT
>TRBV7-9|many|TRBJ2-7|NA
CASSGGTAYEQYF
TGTGCCAGCAGCGGCGGGACAGCCTACGAGCAGTACTTC
>TRBV11-3|NA|TRBJ1-3|NA
CASSTASGNTVYF
TGTGCCAGCAGCACGGCCTCTGGAAACACCGTATATTTT